The following is a TCR beta chain sequence with its context. Its specificity is not known. The data derive from a study of T cell responses to AZD1222 COVID-19 vaccine. For the study at large: The analysis combined second doses at about 4 or about 12 weeks. Findings of the study overall: Females made up more of the donors, who were largely white British, and clonal diversity may have come out too low.

The CDR3 has 15 residues. Germline lookup yields CDR1 SGHTA and CDR2 FQGNSA. The germline V and J ends were trimmed by 0 bases and 0 bases, with 8 bases remaining between them. This table comes from immunoSEQ multiplex PCR, and its TCRdb copy is limited to in-frame clones, with some not included. The sample carries around 100,000 clones, around 91% recorded once. The genes are TRBV7-2 and TRBJ1-1; D might be TRBD1 (6 bases). The source of this sequence is an adult in good health. The input for sequencing was peripheral blood, taken on day 0 of AZD1222 vaccination. The CDR3 region has the DNA TGTGCCAGCAGCTTAGCGGGACAAATGAACACTGAAGCTTTCTTT. Protein sequence: CASSLAGQMNTEAFF.